The text below deals with one T cell receptor (beta chain). Its specificity is not known. Sequencing used immunoSEQ multiplex PCR; TCRdb keeps in-frame clones, though not all of them. The sample contains about 80,000 clones, approximately 84% of which appear only once. The sample comes from a study of OX40 agonist ivuxolimab in advanced cancers. Overall study findings and caveats: Among the lowest peripheral clonal expansion occurred in 0.1-3.0 mg/kg partial responders.

The sequence was collected from an adult with an advanced solid tumor such as melanoma, head and neck, liver or kidney cancer. The input for sequencing was CD4+ or CD8+ T cells sorted from blood, taken in a trial of the OX40 agonist ivuxolimab.

Here the CDR3 DNA reads TGTGCCTGGAGTCGAGGGACGGAAGTTGGAAACACCATATATTTT. Amino acids: CAWSRGTEVGNTIYF. This chain links TRBV30 with TRBJ1-3; tentative D call: TRBD1 (5 bases). CDR3 length: 15 amino acids. V lost 2 bases, J lost 3 bases, and 14 bases lay in between. Germline V gene sequence: CDR1 GTSNPN, CDR2 SVGIG (reference sequence).